This T cell receptor beta chain was sequenced for a study of shared clonotypes between healthy human individuals. This CDR3 is built from 13 residues. Per germline, CDR1 LGHNA and CDR2 YNFKEQ. Trimming removed 2 bases from V and 8 bases from J, with 13 bases in between. Clones were read by immunoSEQ multiplex PCR, and TCRdb kept only the in-frame ones, dropping some. The profile covers about 2.3 million clones, with approximately 90% appearing a single time and approximately 0.4% taken by the ten largest. The V and J genes are TRBV4-2 and TRBJ2-7, with D tentatively TRBD1 or TRBD2 (6 bases each). This receptor was taken from a man between 18 and 29 years old in good health. Some clones in this sample may be carry-over from other donors' samples. The specimen sequenced was naive CD4+ T cells from PBMCs. Subset meaning: CD45RA+ positively selected. The CDR3 spells CASSQRTGDKQYF. The CDR3 DNA is TGTGCCAGCAGCCAACGGACGGGGGACAAGCAGTACTTC.